This TCR beta chain emerged from a study of blood T cell repertoires in COVID-19. About the research overall: Specimens from acute and convalescent COVID-19 originated in the United States, Italy and Spain.

This CDR3 region has 14 residues. With 3 bases removed from V and 12 bases from J, the gap between germline ends came to 18 bases. CDR1 and CDR2 (germline): MNHEY, SMNVEV (reference sequence). Profiled with immunoSEQ multiplex PCR; TCRdb holds only in-frame clones, not every one. The sample carries 120,000 or so clones, more than 60% recorded once. V gene TRBV27 combines with J gene TRBJ2-1; D may be TRBD1 (6 bases). The receptor comes from a woman in her 70s with acute or convalescent COVID-19. The sequenced sample consisted of peripheral blood. CDR3 amino acids: CASSFGQRGFGQFF. In DNA, the CDR3 is TGTGCCAGCAGTTTTGGACAAAGGGGGTTTGGGCAGTTCTTC.